These T cell receptor beta chains were read from a single sample in a study of cytomegalovirus exposure and HLA in healthy donors. Here immunoSEQ multiplex PCR was the method, and the copy in TCRdb shows in-frame clones only, minus some. The sample features around 64,000 clones, with 2.4% in its top ten. The source material was PBMCs. These receptors were collected from a female donor in good health and CMV-seropositive. Each CDR3 is given without its conserved first and last residue. D genes are given only for firm matches.

D gene	V gene	J gene	CDR3 protein
TRBD1	TRBV4-3	TRBJ1-1	ASSQATGTGGTEAF
NA	TRBV6-1	TRBJ2-2	ASSELKSVANTGELF
TRBD1	TRBV7-2	TRBJ2-4	ASSSGQHKNIQY
NA	TRBV5-1	TRBJ1-1	ASSSPNTEAF
NA	TRBV12-1	TRBJ2-2	ASSTGTSGRYAGTGELF
NA	TRBV29-1	TRBJ1-5	SVGTGTHNQPQH
TRBD1	TRBV19	TRBJ1-6	ASSIDHGQGSSPLH
TRBD1	TRBV6-6	TRBJ1-2	ASSYLPGQGDGYT
TRBD1	TRBV28	TRBJ1-1	ASPRQGAMNTEAF
TRBD1	TRBV30	TRBJ2-7	AGSRGLGMNNEQY
TRBD1	TRBV28	TRBJ2-7	ASAGRGLYEQY
TRBD1	TRBV5-1	TRBJ2-2	ASSLVWQGATGELF
NA	TRBV28	TRBJ1-6	ASSLELLLSQALH
NA	TRBV4-3	TRBJ2-3	ASSSLSGGADTQY
TRBD1	TRBV28	TRBJ1-2	ASSSGTGRNGYT
NA	TRBV27	TRBJ2-7	ASSLYGTGVYEQY
TRBD1	TRBV2	TRBJ2-3	ASSETGNTDTQY
TRBD1	TRBV5-4	TRBJ2-2	ASNLGQGAGELF
TRBD2	TRBV13	TRBJ2-1	ASRTTSGDNEQF
TRBD2	TRBV10-3	TRBJ2-7	AITLGASGKGEQY
TRBD2	TRBV9	TRBJ2-5	ASSALAGGQETQY
NA	TRBV19	TRBJ2-1	ASSIGGGSYNEQF
NA	TRBV27	TRBJ2-3	ASSPQDWADTQY
TRBD1	TRBV2	TRBJ1-5	ASGTGHLVRNQPQH
TRBD1	TRBV4-1	TRBJ1-6	ASSQEPLETGIDSPLH
NA	TRBV19	TRBJ1-4	ASSWGGRGEKLF
TRBD1	TRBV7-6	TRBJ2-7	ASSPSGTGNEQY
TRBD1	TRBV28	TRBJ2-5	AIKGGQGAGETQY
NA	TRBV2	TRBJ2-7	ASSSGEIYEQY
NA	TRBV7-2	TRBJ1-1	ASSFYLNTEAF
NA	TRBV25-1	TRBJ2-3	ASSEYRSTQY